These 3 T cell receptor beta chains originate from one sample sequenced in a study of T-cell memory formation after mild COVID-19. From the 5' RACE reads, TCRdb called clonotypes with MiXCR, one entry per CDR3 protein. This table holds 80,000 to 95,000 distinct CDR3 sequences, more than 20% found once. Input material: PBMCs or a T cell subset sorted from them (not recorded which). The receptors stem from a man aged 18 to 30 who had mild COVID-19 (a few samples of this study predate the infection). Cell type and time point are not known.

The CDR3 DNA is TGTGCCAGCAGCCAAGGACAGTTGAACACTGAAGCTTTCTTT. It specifies CASSQGQLNTEAFF. V usage is TRBV4-2 and J usage is TRBJ1-1; D possibly corresponds to TRBD1 (5 bases). V gave up 1 base and J gave up 0 bases, with 6 bases separating them. The CDR3 contains 14 residues. Per germline, CDR1 LGHNA and CDR2 YNFKEQ.

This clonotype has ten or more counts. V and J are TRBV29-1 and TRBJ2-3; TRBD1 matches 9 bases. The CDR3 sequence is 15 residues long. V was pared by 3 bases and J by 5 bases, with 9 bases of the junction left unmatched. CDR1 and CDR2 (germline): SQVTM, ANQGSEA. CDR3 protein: CSVDADRGSEDTQYF. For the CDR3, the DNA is TGCAGCGTTGATGCGGACAGGGGAAGTGAAGATACGCAGTATTTT.

CDR3 in amino acids: CASSLSRTDDQPQHF. Here the CDR3 DNA reads TGTGCCAGCAGCTTGTCGAGGACAGATGATCAGCCCCAGCATTTT. V usage is TRBV5-6 and J usage is TRBJ1-5; tentatively, D is TRBD1 (6 bases). CDR3 length equals 15 residues. Germline lookup yields CDR1 SGHDT and CDR2 YYEEEE. V was clipped by 1 base and J by 5 bases, with 13 bases between them.